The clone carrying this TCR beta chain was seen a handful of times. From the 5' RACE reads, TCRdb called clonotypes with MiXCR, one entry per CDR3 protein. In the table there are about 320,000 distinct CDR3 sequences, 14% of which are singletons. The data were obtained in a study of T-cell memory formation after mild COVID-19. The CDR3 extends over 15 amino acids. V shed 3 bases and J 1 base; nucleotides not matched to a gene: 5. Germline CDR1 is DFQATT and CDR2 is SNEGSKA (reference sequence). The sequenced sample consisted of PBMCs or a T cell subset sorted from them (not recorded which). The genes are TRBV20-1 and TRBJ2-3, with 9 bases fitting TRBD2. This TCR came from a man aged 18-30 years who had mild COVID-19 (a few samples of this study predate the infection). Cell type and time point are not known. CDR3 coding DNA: TGCAGTGCTAGCGGGCTAGCGGGACGCACAGATACGCAGTATTTT. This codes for CSASGLAGRTDTQYF.